This T cell receptor beta chain came from a study of regulatory T cells in long-lasting Graves disease. Specified time point: newly diagnosed GD, antithyroid drugs for less than 3 months. Preparation of the TCR library used RNA extracted from PBMCs. Combining iRepertoire HTBI primers with Arm-PCR of CDR3 regions, the authors built TCR beta libraries. TCRdb reprocessed the multiplex PCR reads with MiXCR, giving one entry per CDR3 protein. The table has about 430,000 distinct CDR3 sequences, 15% seen once. A remark on this clonotype: Antigen: not known.

The CDR3 spans 17 residues. Germline V gene data show CDR1 as MGHDK and CDR2 as SYGVNS. Trimming at V came to 0 bases and at J to 7 bases, leaving 10 bases not matched to a gene. The study's findings and limits: Persistent disease preferred TRBV28, TRBJ1-2 and TRBJ2-5; new disease, TRBV20-1 and TRBJ2-1.

The sample was also linked to a second study, of T cells in Graves' hyperthyroidism and ophthalmopathy. From that paper: The TCR CDR3 first-round RT-PCR relied on the HTBI primer set. A model built on 13 V-J features separated ophthalmopathy from stable hyperthyroidism.

The sequencing used peripheral blood mononuclear cells (PBMCs), collected at new diagnosis, from a patient treated with antithyroid drugs. V and J are TRBV25-1 and TRBJ1-2; 11 positions match TRBD1. The source is a woman aged 40 to 50 with Graves disease. The CDR3 protein is CASSEYLPGQGEFGYTF. The CDR3 DNA sequence: TGTGCCAGCAGTGAATACCTTCCGGGACAGGGGGAGTTTGGCTACACCTTC.